The next 9 T cell receptor beta chains were all read from a single sample in a study of cytomegalovirus exposure and HLA in healthy donors. A multiplex PCR was run with 60 Vbeta primers and 13 Jbeta primers. TCRdb's table, derived via immunoSEQ multiplex PCR, lists solely in-frame clones and lacks some. The sample holds about 150,000 clones; 60% to 85% are singletons and the top ten take roughly 6%. The specimen sequenced was PBMCs. The receptors stem from a man aged 50 or older in good health and CMV-seropositive.

Notes on this clone: At one boundary the junction diverges from the germline segment, which might be a read error. The chain employs TRBV7-9 and TRBJ1-4; 8 nucleotides line up with TRBD1. CDR3 size: 16 residues. Germline-derived CDR1 and CDR2 are SEHNR and FQNEAQ (reference sequence). The CDR3 reads CSSSLSLRGPNEKLFF. The CDR3 DNA follows: TGTTCCAGCAGCTTAAGCCTCAGGGGGCCTAATGAAAAACTGTTTTTT.

The chain combines TRBV5-4 with TRBJ2-3; 11 nucleotides agree with TRBD2. Germline V lookup: CDR1 SGHNT, CDR2 YYREEE (reference sequence). V dropped 4 bases and J dropped 2; count of bases not matched to a gene: 12. The CDR3 is made up of 18 amino acids. The CDR3 protein is CASSAPTSGKGITDTQYF. The CDR3 DNA follows: TGTGCCAGCAGCGCCCCGACTAGCGGGAAGGGGATCACAGATACGCAGTATTTT.

As concerns this clone: This same CDR3 is encoded by further DNA sequences in the sample. The CDR3 sequence: CASSLGQGGYEQYF. The CDR3 bases are TGTGCCAGCAGCTTAGGACAGGGGGGTTACGAGCAGTACTTC. This chain connects TRBV27 to TRBJ2-7; 10 nucleotides match TRBD1. The length of the CDR3 is 14 residues. V was clipped by 6 bases and J by 4 bases; unmatched bases: 6. In germline, CDR1 is MNHEY, CDR2 SMNVEV (reference sequence).

The chain employs TRBV28 and TRBJ2-1; 16 positions agree with TRBD2. The J segment lost 0 bases and the V segment lost 3 bases, leaving 5 bases of the junction unmatched. The CDR3 runs 19 residues. CDR1 and CDR2 (germline): MDHEN, SYDVKM. In DNA, the CDR3 is TGTGCCAGCAGTTTTCCGGGACTAGCGGGGGGGAGCTCCTACAATGAGCAGTTCTTC. As protein: CASSFPGLAGGSSYNEQFF.

V is TRBV6-1 and J is TRBJ1-2, with D unclear. V was clipped by 1 base and J by 4 bases, with 4 bases between them. From germline, CDR1 is MNHNS and CDR2 SASEGT. The CDR3 is 12 amino acids. The CDR3 loop is CASSEGAYGYTF. The CDR3 DNA reads as TGTGCCAGCAGTGAAGGGGCCTATGGCTACACCTTC.

V is TRBV5-1 and J is TRBJ1-1, with TRBD1 matching over 9 bases. Germline V lookup: CDR1 SGHRS, CDR2 YFSETQ. This CDR3 comprises 16 residues. The V and J ends lost 4 bases and 4 bases, in that order; junction bases with no gene match: 11. CDR3 in amino acids: CASSPGQGGVGTEAFF. CDR3 nucleotide sequence: TGCGCCAGCAGCCCGGGACAGGGTGGGGTGGGCACTGAAGCTTTCTTT.

This chain joins TRBV4-1 and TRBJ2-1; TRBD2 might be the D (5 bases). The CDR3 extends over 16 amino acids. The germline V and J ends were trimmed by 1 base and 3 bases, with 13 bases remaining between them. Germline-derived CDR1 and CDR2 are MGHRA and YSYEKL. CDR3 nucleotide sequence: TGCGCCAGCAGCCAAGGCCTAGCCCCTCGCTACAATGAGCAGTTCTTC. Amino acids: CASSQGLAPRYNEQFF.

The chain joins TRBV5-1 to TRBJ2-5; 10 bases are a match to TRBD2. Unmatched junction bases numbered 10, after V lost 0 bases and J lost 5 bases. Germline loops: CDR1 SGHRS, CDR2 YFSETQ. The CDR3 length is 17 residues. This chain's CDR3 is CASSLAPSGSGGETQYF. The CDR3 nucleotides read TGCGCCAGCAGCTTGGCTCCTAGCGGGAGCGGGGGGGAGACCCAGTACTTC.

This sequence joins TRBV5-1 and TRBJ2-1; 11 bases are a match to TRBD2. Germline CDR1 reads SGHRS; CDR2 reads YFSETQ. The length of the CDR3 is 14 residues. V gave up 3 bases and J gave up 7 bases; unmatched junction bases: 3. The CDR3 nucleotides are TGCGCCAGCAGCTGGGGGACTAGCGGAAATGAGCAGTTCTTC. This codes for CASSWGTSGNEQFF.